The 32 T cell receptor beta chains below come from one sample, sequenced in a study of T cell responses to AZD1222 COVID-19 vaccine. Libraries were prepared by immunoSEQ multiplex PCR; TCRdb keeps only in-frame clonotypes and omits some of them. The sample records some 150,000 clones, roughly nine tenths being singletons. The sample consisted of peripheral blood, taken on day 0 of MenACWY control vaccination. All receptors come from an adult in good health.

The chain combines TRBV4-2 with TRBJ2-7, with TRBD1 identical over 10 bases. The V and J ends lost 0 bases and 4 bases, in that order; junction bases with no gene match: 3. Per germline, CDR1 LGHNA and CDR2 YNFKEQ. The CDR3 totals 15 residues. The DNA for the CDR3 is TGTGCCAGCAGCCAAGATCGACAGGGGGCTTACGAGCAGTACTTC. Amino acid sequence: CASSQDRQGAYEQYF.

CDR3 residues: CASSSDGADDEKLFF. The CDR3 DNA reads TGTGCCAGCAGCAGTGACGGTGCCGACGATGAAAAACTGTTTTTT. This chain connects TRBV7-2 to TRBJ1-4; no reliable D call. Germline assignment: CDR1 SGHTA and CDR2 FQGNSA. V was shortened by 5 bases and J by 6 bases, with 16 bases between the two germline ends. The CDR3 has 15 amino acids.

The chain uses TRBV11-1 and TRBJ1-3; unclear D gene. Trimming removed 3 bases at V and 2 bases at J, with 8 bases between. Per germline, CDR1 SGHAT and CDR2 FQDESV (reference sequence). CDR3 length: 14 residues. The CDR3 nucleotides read TGTGCCAGCAGCTTGAACAGAGCTGGAAACACCATATATTTT. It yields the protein CASSLNRAGNTIYF.

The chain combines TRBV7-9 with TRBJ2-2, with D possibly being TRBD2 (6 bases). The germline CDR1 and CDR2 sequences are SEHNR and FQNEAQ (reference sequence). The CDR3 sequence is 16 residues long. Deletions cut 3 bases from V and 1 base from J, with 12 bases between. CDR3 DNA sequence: TGTGCCAGCAGCTTTCGGGGACTCTTGAACACCGGGGAGCTGTTTTTT. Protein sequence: CASSFRGLLNTGELFF.

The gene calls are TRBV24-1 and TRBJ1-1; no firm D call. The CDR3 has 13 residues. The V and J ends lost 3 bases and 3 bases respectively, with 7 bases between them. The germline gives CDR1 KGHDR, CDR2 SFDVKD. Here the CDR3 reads CATSDTRDTEAFF. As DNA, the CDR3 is TGTGCCACCAGTGATACCCGGGACACTGAAGCTTTCTTT.

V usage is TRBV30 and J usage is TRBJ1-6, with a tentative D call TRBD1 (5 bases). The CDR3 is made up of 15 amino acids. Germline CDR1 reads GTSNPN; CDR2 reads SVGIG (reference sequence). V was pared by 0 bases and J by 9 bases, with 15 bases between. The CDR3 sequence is CAWSVEGAESSPLHF. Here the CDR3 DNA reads TGTGCCTGGAGTGTTGAAGGGGCCGAAAGTTCACCCCTCCACTTT. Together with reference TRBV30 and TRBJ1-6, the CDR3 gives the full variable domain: SQTIHQWPATLVQPVGSPLSLECTVEGTSNPNLYWYRQAAGRGLQLLFYSVGIGQISSEVPQNLSASRPQDRQFILSSKKLLLSDSGFYLCAWSVEGAESSPLHFGNGTRLTVT.

CDR3 DNA: TGTGCCAGCAGTGAAAAGTGGGGGAACGGCCGACTGAATCAGCCCCAGCATTTT. Encoded protein: CASSEKWGNGRLNQPQHF. J is TRBJ1-5 and V is TRBV6-1, with D tentatively TRBD1 (5 bases). V shed 2 bases and J shed 4 bases, with 21 bases lying between them. The germline gives CDR1 MNHNS, CDR2 SASEGT. This CDR3 comprises 18 residues.

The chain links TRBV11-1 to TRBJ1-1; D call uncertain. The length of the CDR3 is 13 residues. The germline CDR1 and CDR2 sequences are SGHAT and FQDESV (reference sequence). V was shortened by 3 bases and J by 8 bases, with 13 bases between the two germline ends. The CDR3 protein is CASSFGGFPEAFF. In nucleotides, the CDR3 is TGTGCCAGCAGCTTTGGAGGATTCCCAGAAGCTTTCTTT.

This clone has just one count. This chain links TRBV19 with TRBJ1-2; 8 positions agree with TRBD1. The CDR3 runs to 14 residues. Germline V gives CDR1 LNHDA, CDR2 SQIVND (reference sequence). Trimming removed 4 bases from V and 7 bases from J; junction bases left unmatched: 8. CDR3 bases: TGTGCCAGTAGTAGCTTCCAGGGGGCTCGTGGCTACACCTTC. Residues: CASSSFQGARGYTF.

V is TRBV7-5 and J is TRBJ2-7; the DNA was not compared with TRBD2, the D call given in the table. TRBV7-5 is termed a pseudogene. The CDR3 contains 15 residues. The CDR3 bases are TGTGCCAGAAGCTTAAATATTGGGACTTTCTACGAGCAGTACTTC. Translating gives CARSLNIGTFYEQYF.

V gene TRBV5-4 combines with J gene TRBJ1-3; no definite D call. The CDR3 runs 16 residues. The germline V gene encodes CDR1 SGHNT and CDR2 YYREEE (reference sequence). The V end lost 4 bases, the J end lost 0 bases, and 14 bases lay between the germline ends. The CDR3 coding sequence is TGTGCCAGCAGCGCCGGACTGTCGAGCTCTGGAAACACCATATATTTT. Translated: CASSAGLSSSGNTIYF.

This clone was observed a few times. The CDR3 sequence: CAWGGQLSSYEQYF. The CDR3 DNA reads TGTGCCTGGGGGGGACAGTTGAGCTCCTACGAGCAGTACTTC. The V and J genes are TRBV30 and TRBJ2-7; 7 bases line up with TRBD1. J was trimmed by 0 bases and V by 5 bases; bases with no gene match: 7. The CDR3 totals 14 residues. Germline CDR1 reads GTSNPN; CDR2 reads SVGIG (reference sequence).

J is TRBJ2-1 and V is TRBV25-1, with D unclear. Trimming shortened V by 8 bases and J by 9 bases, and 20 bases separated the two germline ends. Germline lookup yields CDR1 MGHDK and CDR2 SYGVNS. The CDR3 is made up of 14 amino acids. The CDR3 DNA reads TGTGCCAGCGCCCCCACGACGGTTTCTAGTGAGCAGTTCTTC. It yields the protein CASAPTTVSSEQFF. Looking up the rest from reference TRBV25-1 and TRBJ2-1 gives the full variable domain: EADIYQTPRYLVIGTGKKITLECSQTMGHDKMYWYQQDPGMELHLIHYSYGVNSTEKGDLSSESTVSRIRTEHFPLTLESARPSHTSQYLCASAPTTVSSEQFFGPGTRLTVL.

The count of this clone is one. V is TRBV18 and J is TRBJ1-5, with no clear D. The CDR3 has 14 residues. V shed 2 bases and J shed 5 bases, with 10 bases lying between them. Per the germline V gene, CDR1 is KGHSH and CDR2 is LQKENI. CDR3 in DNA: TGTGCCAGCTCACCAGACAAGAGCGATCAGCCCCAGCATTTT. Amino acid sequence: CASSPDKSDQPQHF.

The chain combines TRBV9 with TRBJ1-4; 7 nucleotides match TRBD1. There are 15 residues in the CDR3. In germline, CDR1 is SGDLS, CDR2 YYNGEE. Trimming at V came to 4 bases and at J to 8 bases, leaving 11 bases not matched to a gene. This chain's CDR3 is CASSSLQGDVEKLFF. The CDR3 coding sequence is TGTGCCAGCAGCTCTCTTCAGGGGGACGTAGAAAAACTGTTTTTT.

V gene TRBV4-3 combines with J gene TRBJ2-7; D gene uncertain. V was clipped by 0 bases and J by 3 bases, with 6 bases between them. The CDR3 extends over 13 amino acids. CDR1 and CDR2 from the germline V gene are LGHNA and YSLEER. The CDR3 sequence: CASSQDRYYEQYF. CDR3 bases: TGCGCCAGCAGCCAAGATAGATACTACGAGCAGTACTTC.

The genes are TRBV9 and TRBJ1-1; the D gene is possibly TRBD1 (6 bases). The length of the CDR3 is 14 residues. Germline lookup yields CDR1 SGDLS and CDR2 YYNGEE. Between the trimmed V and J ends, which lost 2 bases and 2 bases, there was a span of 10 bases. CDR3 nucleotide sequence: TGTGCCAGCAGCGTGCGACAGGCTAACACTGAAGCTTTCTTT. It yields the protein CASSVRQANTEAFF.

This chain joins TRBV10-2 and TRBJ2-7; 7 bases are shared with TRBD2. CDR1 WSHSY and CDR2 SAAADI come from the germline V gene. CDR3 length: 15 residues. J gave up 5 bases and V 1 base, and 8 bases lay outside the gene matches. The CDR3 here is CASSEWGGRRNEQYF. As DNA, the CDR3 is TGCGCCAGCAGTGAGTGGGGCGGGAGAAGGAACGAGCAGTACTTC.

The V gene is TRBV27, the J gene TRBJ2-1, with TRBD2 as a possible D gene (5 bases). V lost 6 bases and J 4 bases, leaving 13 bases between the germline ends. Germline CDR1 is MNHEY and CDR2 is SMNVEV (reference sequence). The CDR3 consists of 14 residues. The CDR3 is CASSRYTGYNEQFF. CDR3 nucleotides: TGTGCCAGCAGCCGCTACACGGGGTACAATGAGCAGTTCTTC.

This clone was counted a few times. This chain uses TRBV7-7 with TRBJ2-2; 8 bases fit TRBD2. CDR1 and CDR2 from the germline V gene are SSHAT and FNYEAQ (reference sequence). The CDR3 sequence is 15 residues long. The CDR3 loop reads CASRERGIGTGELFF. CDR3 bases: TGTGCTAGCCGAGAGCGGGGGATAGGCACCGGGGAGCTGTTTTTT.

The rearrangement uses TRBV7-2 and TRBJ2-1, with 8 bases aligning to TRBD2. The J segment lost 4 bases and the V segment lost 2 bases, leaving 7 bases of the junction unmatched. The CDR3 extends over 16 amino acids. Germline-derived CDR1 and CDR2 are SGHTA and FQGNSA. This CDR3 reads CASSLHGSGTYNEQFF. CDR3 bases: TGTGCCAGCAGCTTACATGGTAGCGGGACATACAATGAGCAGTTCTTC.

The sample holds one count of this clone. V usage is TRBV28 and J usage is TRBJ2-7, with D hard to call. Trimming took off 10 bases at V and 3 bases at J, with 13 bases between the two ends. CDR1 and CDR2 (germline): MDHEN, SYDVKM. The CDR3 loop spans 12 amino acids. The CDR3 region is CATAPDFYEQYF. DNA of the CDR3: TGTGCCACCGCCCCGGATTTCTACGAGCAGTACTTC.

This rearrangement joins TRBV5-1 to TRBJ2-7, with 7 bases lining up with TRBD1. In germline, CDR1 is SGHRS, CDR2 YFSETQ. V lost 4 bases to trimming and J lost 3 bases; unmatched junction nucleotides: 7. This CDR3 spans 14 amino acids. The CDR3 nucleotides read TGCGCCAGCAGCCCGGGGACAGCCAACTACGAGCAGTACTTC. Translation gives CASSPGTANYEQYF.

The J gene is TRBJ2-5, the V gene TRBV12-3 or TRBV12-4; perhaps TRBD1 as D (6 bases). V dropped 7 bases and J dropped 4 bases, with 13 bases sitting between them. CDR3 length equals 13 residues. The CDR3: CASTRGLLETQYF. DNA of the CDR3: TGTGCCAGCACCAGGGGCCTCCTAGAGACCCAGTACTTC.

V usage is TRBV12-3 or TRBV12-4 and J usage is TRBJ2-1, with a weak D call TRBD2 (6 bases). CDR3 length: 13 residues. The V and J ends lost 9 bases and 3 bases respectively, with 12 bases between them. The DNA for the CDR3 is TGTGCCAGTATAGCGGATTTCTACAATGAGCAGTTCTTC. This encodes CASIADFYNEQFF.

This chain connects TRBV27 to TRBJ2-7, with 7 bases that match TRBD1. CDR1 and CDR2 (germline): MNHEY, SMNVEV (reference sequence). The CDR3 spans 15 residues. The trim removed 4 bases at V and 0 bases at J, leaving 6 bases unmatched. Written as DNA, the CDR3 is TGTGCCAGCAGTTCACGACAGGGAACCTCCTACGAGCAGTACTTC. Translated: CASSSRQGTSYEQYF.

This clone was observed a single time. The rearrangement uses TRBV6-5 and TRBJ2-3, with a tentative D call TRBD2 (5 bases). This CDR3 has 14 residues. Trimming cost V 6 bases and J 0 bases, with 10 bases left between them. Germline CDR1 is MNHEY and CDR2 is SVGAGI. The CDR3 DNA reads TGTGCCAGCAGGGTTAGCGTTAGCACAGATACGCAGTATTTT. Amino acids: CASRVSVSTDTQYF.

The chain's CDR3 is CASSPQGRAYEQYF. The CDR3 DNA sequence: TGTGCCAGCAGCCCTCAGGGACGGGCCTACGAGCAGTACTTC. This rearrangement joins TRBV5-4 to TRBJ2-7; D tentatively reads TRBD1 or TRBD2 (5 bases each). The CDR3 contains 14 residues. The ends were cut back, 4 bases at V and 2 bases at J, with 13 bases in the middle. Looked up from germline, CDR1 is SGHNT and CDR2 is YYREEE (reference sequence). The full variable domain, with the rest looked up from reference TRBV5-4 and TRBJ2-7, is ETGVTQSPTHLIKTRGQQVTLRCSSQSGHNTVSWYQQALGQGPQFIFQYYREEENGRGNFPPRFSGLQFPNYSSELNVNALELDDSALYLCASSPQGRAYEQYFGPGTRLTVT.

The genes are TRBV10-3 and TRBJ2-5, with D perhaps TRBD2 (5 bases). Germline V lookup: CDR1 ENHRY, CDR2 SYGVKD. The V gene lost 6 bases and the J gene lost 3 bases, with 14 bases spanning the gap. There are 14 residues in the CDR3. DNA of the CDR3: TGTGCCATCAGCGCGGGTCCGGCGGAAGAGACCCAGTACTTC. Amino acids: CAISAGPAEETQYF.

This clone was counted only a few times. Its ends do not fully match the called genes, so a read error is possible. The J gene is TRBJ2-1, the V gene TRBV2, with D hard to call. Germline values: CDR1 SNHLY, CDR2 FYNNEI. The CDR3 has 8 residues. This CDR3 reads CASRNSLF. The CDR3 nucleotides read TGTGCCAGCAGGAACTCCCTCTTC.

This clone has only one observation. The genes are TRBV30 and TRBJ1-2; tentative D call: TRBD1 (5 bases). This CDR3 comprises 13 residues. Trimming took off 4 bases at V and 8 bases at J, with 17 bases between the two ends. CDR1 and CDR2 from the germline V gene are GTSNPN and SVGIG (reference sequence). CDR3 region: CAWNEEPQGGYTF. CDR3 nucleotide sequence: TGTGCCTGGAATGAAGAACCTCAGGGCGGCTACACCTTC.

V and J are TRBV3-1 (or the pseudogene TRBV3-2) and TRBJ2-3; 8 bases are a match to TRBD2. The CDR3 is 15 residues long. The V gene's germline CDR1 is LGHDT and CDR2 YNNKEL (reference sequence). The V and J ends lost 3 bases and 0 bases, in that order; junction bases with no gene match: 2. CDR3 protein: CASSHTSGSTDTQYF. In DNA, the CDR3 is TGTGCCAGCAGCCATACTAGCGGAAGCACAGATACGCAGTATTTT.